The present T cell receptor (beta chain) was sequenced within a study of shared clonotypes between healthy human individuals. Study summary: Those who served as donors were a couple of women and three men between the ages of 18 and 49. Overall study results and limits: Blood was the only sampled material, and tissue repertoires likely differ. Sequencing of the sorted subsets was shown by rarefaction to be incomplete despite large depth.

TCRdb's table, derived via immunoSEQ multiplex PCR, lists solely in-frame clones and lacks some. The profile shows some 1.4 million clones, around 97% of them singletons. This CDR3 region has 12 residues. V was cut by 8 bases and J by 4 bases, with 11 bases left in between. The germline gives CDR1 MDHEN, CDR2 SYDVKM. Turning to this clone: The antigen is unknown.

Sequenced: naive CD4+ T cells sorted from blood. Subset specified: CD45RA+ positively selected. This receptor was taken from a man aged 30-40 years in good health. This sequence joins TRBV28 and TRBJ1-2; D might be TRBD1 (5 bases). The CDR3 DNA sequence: TGTGCCAGCTATCGGGGCCTCTATGGCTACACCTTC. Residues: CASYRGLYGYTF.